This T cell receptor beta chain was documented in a study of T cell repertoires in cytomegalovirus infection. At least ten counts were recorded for this clonotype. TCRdb itself ran the reads through MiXCR, one entry per CDR3 protein. The data show 200,000 to 250,000 distinct CDR3 sequences, with under 25% seen just once and 15% to 20% held by the top ten. The TCR comes from a human donor in good health (CMV status not recorded). Some clones in this sample may be carry-over from other donors' samples. The material sequenced was CD8+ T cells from PBMCs.

In nucleotides, the CDR3 is TGTGCCAGCAGCTCGGCCCCGGGGGCCGAGCAGTACTTC. Its translation: CASSSAPGAEQYF. The chain carries TRBV7-8 and TRBJ2-7, with D perhaps given as TRBD1 or TRBD2 (6 bases each). CDR1 is SGHVS and CDR2 is FQNEAQ in the germline V gene. V gave up 4 bases and J gave up 6 bases, with 13 bases separating them. The CDR3 has 13 amino acids. The variable domain in full, with the rest retrieved from reference TRBV7-8 and TRBJ2-7, is GAGVSQSPRYKVAKRGQDVALRCDPISGHVSLFWYQQALGQGPEFLTYFQNEAQLDKSGLPSDRFFAERPEGSVSTLKIQRTQQEDSAVYLCASSSAPGAEQYFGPGTRLTVT.